The 2 T cell receptor beta chains below all came from one sample that was sequenced in a study of T cell changes during pregnancy in multiple sclerosis (dated by TCRdb to the late 2010s). The library relied on the immunoSEQ multiplex PCR assay. Here the immuneACCESS table is served through TCRdb, limited to in-frame sequences with V and J called. Missing clones are a known gap in these copies; in checked studies unresolved V genes cover under half, and the rest lacks a known reason. This sample lists tens of thousands of clones; roughly nine tenths were detected once. 0.37% of the sample goes to the ten largest clones. Sequenced material: CD4+ T cells from peripheral blood mononuclear cells, taken in the second trimester of pregnancy. The receptors come from a female donor in good health, enrolled as a control in a pregnancy study.

The chain combines TRBV2 with TRBJ1-5; 10 bases agree with TRBD1. The CDR3 contains 15 residues. The germline gives CDR1 SNHLY, CDR2 FYNNEI. Trimming took 6 bases from V and 6 from J; bases not matched to a gene: 8. The CDR3 DNA is TGTGCCAGCAGGTCGGACAGGGGGAACGGTCAGCCCCAGCATTTT. It translates to CASRSDRGNGQPQHF.

This sequence joins TRBV4-3 and TRBJ1-2, with 8 bases fitting TRBD1. CDR1 is LGHNA and CDR2 is YSLEER in the germline V gene. Trimming removed 3 bases from V and 3 bases from J; junction bases left unmatched: 0. The CDR3 length is 13 residues. The CDR3: CASSQTGDYGYTF. The CDR3 DNA reads TGCGCCAGCAGCCAGACAGGGGACTATGGCTACACCTTC.